This passage covers 28 T cell receptor beta chains from one sample sequenced in a study of CD8 T cells in ankylosing spondylitis. TCRdb analysed the 5' RACE reads with MiXCR anew, one entry per CDR3 protein. Of 250,000 to 300,000 distinct CDR3 sequences in the sample, 15% to 20% were seen once. Sequenced: blood, either unsorted or a sorted T cell fraction (not recorded which). The origin of the receptors is a male donor with ankylosing spondylitis or in good health (not recorded which).

The rearrangement joins TRBV11-2 to TRBJ2-5; D perhaps matches TRBD1 (6 bases). CDR1 and CDR2 from the germline V gene are SGHAT and FQNNGV. The V end lost 4 bases, the J end lost 9 bases, and 12 bases lay between the germline ends. This CDR3 has 12 amino acids. The CDR3 is CASSSGTPPQYF. As DNA, the CDR3 is TGTGCCAGCAGCTCCGGGACACCCCCCCAGTACTTC.

DNA of the CDR3: TGTGCCTCCACCTCTCGGGGGACTAGCGGCCCCTACAATGAGCAGTTCTTC. This encodes CASTSRGTSGPYNEQFF. This chain uses TRBV7-9 with TRBJ2-1; 11 nucleotides align to TRBD2. The CDR3 consists of 17 residues. Germline lookup yields CDR1 SEHNR and CDR2 FQNEAQ (reference sequence). The J segment lost 2 bases and the V segment lost 11 bases, leaving 14 bases of the junction unmatched.

This rearrangement joins TRBV12-3 or TRBV12-4 to TRBJ1-1; 7 bases align to TRBD1. CDR3 length: 14 residues. Trimming removed 4 bases from V and 0 bases from J; junction bases left unmatched: 2. This CDR3 is CASSWRGLNTEAFF. CDR3 nucleotides: TGTGCCAGCAGTTGGAGGGGGCTGAACACTGAAGCTTTCTTT.

The chain joins TRBV5-1 to TRBJ1-1, with 7 bases that match TRBD1. Germline CDR1 is SGHRS and CDR2 is YFSETQ. This CDR3 comprises 16 residues. V dropped 3 bases and J dropped 0; count of bases not matched to a gene: 8. CDR3 bases: TGCGCCAGCAGCTGGGACAGCCTTCCTATGAACACTGAAGCTTTCTTT. It yields the protein CASSWDSLPMNTEAFF.

This chain uses TRBV7-3 with TRBJ2-1; the match to TRBD2 covers 7 bases. CDR3 length equals 14 residues. Germline values: CDR1 SGHTA, CDR2 FQGTGA. After removal of 2 bases from V and 9 bases from J, the junction contained 7 bases not matched to a gene. The CDR3 DNA reads as TGTGCCAGCAGCTTACTCGCGGGAGATGGTGAGCAGTTCTTC. It yields the protein CASSLLAGDGEQFF. Looking up the rest from reference TRBV7-3 and TRBJ2-1 gives the full variable domain: GAGVSQTPSNKVTEKGKYVELRCDPISGHTALYWYRQSLGQGPEFLIYFQGTGAADDSGLPNDRFFAVRPEGSVSTLKIQRTERGDSAVYLCASSLLAGDGEQFFGPGTRLTVL.

This clonotype was counted ten times or more. This rearrangement joins TRBV4-2 to TRBJ2-4, with a tentative D call TRBD1 (6 bases). The germline V and J ends were trimmed by 0 bases and 1 base, with 19 bases remaining between them. Germline V lookup: CDR1 LGHNA, CDR2 YNFKEQ. The CDR3 covers 19 residues. CDR3 bases: TGTGCCAGCAGCCAAGACTTTGTTCGGGACATTTCGGCCAAAAACATTCAGTACTTC. It codes for CASSQDFVRDISAKNIQYF.

This clonotype was picked up many times. This chain joins TRBV11-2 and TRBJ2-1, with TRBD2 identical over 7 bases. Unmatched junction bases numbered 12, after V lost 5 bases and J lost 5 bases. This CDR3 region has 16 residues. In germline, CDR1 is SGHAT, CDR2 FQNNGV. The CDR3 spells CASSPQTGTTNNEQFF. CDR3 coding DNA: TGTGCCAGCAGCCCCCAAACCGGGACTACCAACAATGAGCAGTTCTTC. Full variable domain (rest looked up from reference TRBV11-2 and TRBJ2-1): EAGVAQSPRYKIIEKRQSVAFWCNPISGHATLYWYQQILGQGPKLLIQFQNNGVVDDSQLPKDRFSAERLKGVDSTLKIQPAKLEDSAVYLCASSPQTGTTNNEQFFGPGTRLTVL.

The gene calls are TRBV25-1 and TRBJ1-5; D call uncertain. The CDR3 has 15 amino acids. V shed 2 bases and J shed 4 bases, with 12 bases lying between them. The germline gives CDR1 MGHDK, CDR2 SYGVNS. CDR3 amino acids: CASSESGMGNQPQHF. The DNA for the CDR3 is TGTGCCAGCAGTGAAAGCGGGATGGGGAATCAGCCCCAGCATTTT.

The rearrangement uses TRBV10-3 and TRBJ1-6; 9 bases fit TRBD1. The CDR3 runs 18 residues. Trimming at V came to 4 bases and at J to 6 bases, leaving 13 bases not matched to a gene. CDR1 is ENHRY, CDR2 SYGVKD, per germline. The CDR3: CAISGGKETGGFNSPLHF. The DNA of the CDR3 is TGTGCCATCAGTGGGGGGAAAGAGACAGGGGGATTTAATTCACCCCTCCACTTT.

Only one count was recorded for this clonotype. V usage is TRBV6-6 and J usage is TRBJ2-6, with D hard to call. The CDR3 has 13 amino acids. The V gene lost 11 bases and the J gene lost 3 bases, with 11 bases spanning the gap. Germline lookup yields CDR1 MNHNY and CDR2 SVGAGI (reference sequence). This CDR3 reads CAHPGRGANVLTF. The CDR3 DNA sequence: TGTGCCCACCCCGGGCGTGGGGCCAACGTCCTGACTTTC.

The V and J genes are TRBV9 and TRBJ2-3; D is ambiguous. CDR1 and CDR2 from the germline V gene are SGDLS and YYNGEE. Between the trimmed V and J ends, which lost 0 bases and 4 bases, there was a span of 6 bases. This CDR3 contains 13 residues. In DNA, the CDR3 is TGTGCCAGCAGCGTAGCGATCCCAGATACGCAGTATTTT. Translated: CASSVAIPDTQYF. The variable domain in full, with the rest retrieved from reference TRBV9 and TRBJ2-3, is DSGVTQTPKHLITATGQRVTLRCSPRSGDLSVYWYQQSLDQGLQFLIQYYNGEERAKGNILERFSAQQFPDLHSELNLSSLELGDSALYFCASSVAIPDTQYFGPGTRLTVL.

The J gene is TRBJ2-5, the V gene TRBV11-2, with D tentatively TRBD2 (6 bases). CDR3 length: 13 amino acids. The V end lost 6 bases, the J end lost 2 bases, and 10 bases lay between the germline ends. CDR1 is SGHAT and CDR2 is FQNNGV in the germline V gene. The CDR3 nucleotides are TGTGCCAGCAGGCCGGCGGGACAAGAGACCCAGTACTTC. It translates to CASRPAGQETQYF. Supplemented by reference TRBV11-2 and TRBJ2-5, the full variable domain reads EAGVAQSPRYKIIEKRQSVAFWCNPISGHATLYWYQQILGQGPKLLIQFQNNGVVDDSQLPKDRFSAERLKGVDSTLKIQPAKLEDSAVYLCASRPAGQETQYFGPGTRLLVL.

This clonotype was seen a few times. V usage is TRBV5-1 and J usage is TRBJ2-3, with a possible D match to TRBD2 (5 bases). From germline, CDR1 is SGHRS and CDR2 YFSETQ. The ends were cut back, 4 bases at V and 4 bases at J, with 13 bases in the middle. The length of the CDR3 is 14 residues. The DNA for the CDR3 is TGCGCCAGCAGCCAACCGGAGGTTCCAGATACGCAGTATTTT. Its protein is CASSQPEVPDTQYF.

This CDR3 is CASGPGLADYEQYF. As DNA, the CDR3 is TGTGCCAGCGGTCCGGGACTAGCAGACTACGAGCAGTACTTC. V and J are TRBV4-2 and TRBJ2-7, with TRBD2 matching over 9 bases. CDR1 LGHNA and CDR2 YNFKEQ come from the germline V gene. Unmatched junction bases numbered 8, after V lost 8 bases and J lost 3 bases. The CDR3 length is 14 residues.

This clonotype showed up many times. The rearrangement joins TRBV3-1 to TRBJ2-7; the match to TRBD1 covers 7 bases. Germline CDR1 reads LGHDT; CDR2 reads YNNKEL (reference sequence). J was trimmed by 6 bases and V by 3 bases; bases with no gene match: 8. The CDR3 runs 14 residues. The CDR3 DNA sequence: TGTGCCAGCAGCCAGTCTGACAGGGTCCTCGAGCAGTACTTC. This codes for CASSQSDRVLEQYF.

This clonotype showed up just a few times. J is TRBJ2-1 and V is TRBV20-1, with 10 nucleotides matching TRBD2. CDR3 size: 16 residues. After removal of 2 bases from V and 4 bases from J, the junction contained 8 bases not matched to a gene. Looked up from germline, CDR1 is DFQATT and CDR2 is SNEGSKA (reference sequence). CDR3 in DNA: TGCAGTGCTAGACCAATACTAGCGGGAAAGTACAATGAGCAGTTCTTC. This gives the protein CSARPILAGKYNEQFF.

This clonotype was detected only a few times. The gene calls are TRBV6-1 and TRBJ2-3; TRBD2 matches at 7 bases. The CDR3 runs 14 residues. The J segment lost 5 bases and the V segment lost 8 bases, leaving 10 bases of the junction unmatched. The germline V gene has CDR1 MNHNS and CDR2 SASEGT. Written as DNA, the CDR3 is TGTGCCAGCCATACTTTGGGGACTAAAGATACGCAGTATTTT. Amino acid sequence: CASHTLGTKDTQYF.

This clonotype was seen repeatedly, ten times or more. The chain is built from TRBV29-1 and TRBJ2-7, with D perhaps TRBD1 (5 bases). The germline CDR1 and CDR2 sequences are SQVTM and ANQGSEA. Trimming cost V 3 bases and J 7 bases, with 10 bases left between them. The CDR3 extends over 11 amino acids. The CDR3 sequence: CSVELSGEQYF. The CDR3 DNA reads TGCAGCGTTGAGCTGTCAGGGGAGCAGTACTTC.

This clonotype has a count of ten or more. The V call is TRBV4-1, the J call TRBJ1-1; 7 nucleotides align to TRBD1. J lost 4 bases, V lost 0 bases, and 5 bases had no gene match. Per germline, CDR1 MGHRA and CDR2 YSYEKL. There are 15 residues in the CDR3. CDR3 DNA sequence: TGCGCCAGCAGCCAAGAGAGACAGGGAACCACTGAAGCTTTCTTT. Translated, it gives CASSQERQGTTEAFF.

This clonotype was recorded a few times. V is TRBV6-5 and J is TRBJ2-1, with D possibly being TRBD2 (5 bases). The germline V and J ends were trimmed by 4 bases and 7 bases, with 14 bases remaining between them. The V gene's germline CDR1 is MNHEY and CDR2 SVGAGI. This CDR3 spans 14 amino acids. The CDR3 region is CASSSNLARNEQFF. In DNA form, the CDR3 reads TGTGCCAGCAGTTCTAATCTAGCACGGAATGAGCAGTTCTTC.

The genes are TRBV5-1 and TRBJ2-7; 7 bases are a match to TRBD1. J gave up 5 bases and V 2 bases, and 13 bases lay outside the gene matches. The germline V gene encodes CDR1 SGHRS and CDR2 YFSETQ. This CDR3 comprises 16 residues. The CDR3 nucleotides are TGCGCCAGCAGCTTATCCGGGACAGCGCCTCTACACGAGCAGTACTTC. Translated, it gives CASSLSGTAPLHEQYF. Supplemented by reference TRBV5-1 and TRBJ2-7, the full variable domain reads KAGVTQTPRYLIKTRGQQVTLSCSPISGHRSVSWYQQTPGQGLQFLFEYFSETQRNKGNFPGRFSGRQFSNSRSEMNVSTLELGDSALYLCASSLSGTAPLHEQYFGPGTRLTVT.

The J gene is TRBJ2-2, the V gene TRBV28; the D is unclear. CDR1 MDHEN and CDR2 SYDVKM come from the germline V gene. CDR3 length equals 17 residues. Trimming took 0 bases from V and 1 from J, leaving 12 bases between them. DNA for the CDR3: TGTGCCAGCAGTTTATGGGGCACCGGCCGGAACACCGGGGAGCTGTTTTTT. The encoded protein is CASSLWGTGRNTGELFF.

This clonotype has more than one count but fewer than ten. The V gene is TRBV6-5, the J gene TRBJ2-3, with D possibly matching TRBD2 (6 bases). Germline loops: CDR1 MNHEY, CDR2 SVGAGI. V was shortened by 6 bases and J by 0 bases, with 13 bases between the two germline ends. This CDR3 region has 15 residues. The CDR3 DNA reads as TGTGCCAGCAGCTCTACTAGCCAGAGCACAGATACGCAGTATTTT. It yields the protein CASSSTSQSTDTQYF.

For the CDR3, the DNA is TGTGCCAGCAGCCAAACCTTCGGACAGGAGAACACTGAAGCTTTCTTT. Protein: CASSQTFGQENTEAFF. This rearrangement joins TRBV4-2 to TRBJ1-1, with TRBD1 matching 7 bases. The CDR3 consists of 16 residues. Germline values: CDR1 LGHNA, CDR2 YNFKEQ. V was clipped by 2 bases and J by 1 base; unmatched bases: 7.

In its sample, this clonotype was seen a few times. This sequence joins TRBV7-3 and TRBJ1-1; tentative D call: TRBD1 (5 bases). In germline, CDR1 is SGHTA, CDR2 FQGTGA. Trimming took off 5 bases at V and 2 bases at J, with 12 bases between the two ends. The CDR3 consists of 14 residues. CDR3: CASSPGPINTEAFF. In nucleotides, the CDR3 is TGTGCCAGCAGCCCGGGACCCATAAACACTGAAGCTTTCTTT.

V and J are TRBV2 and TRBJ2-7, with D uncertain. The CDR3 has 12 residues. Trimming pared 5 bases from V and 7 bases from J, leaving 12 bases between. The germline CDR1 and CDR2 sequences are SNHLY and FYNNEI. The CDR3 DNA is TGTGCCAGCAGTAACTTGGTCGGGGAGCAGTACTTC. This sequence encodes CASSNLVGEQYF.

The chain combines TRBV12-3 or TRBV12-4 with TRBJ2-4, with 9 bases aligning to TRBD2. The CDR3 is 18 amino acids. J was trimmed by 1 base and V by 5 bases; bases with no gene match: 12. The CDR3 region is CASSPGGRAFPAKNIQYF. The CDR3 nucleotides are TGTGCCAGCAGTCCCGGCGGGAGGGCTTTTCCGGCCAAAAACATTCAGTACTTC.

This clonotype occurred a few times. The chain joins TRBV4-1 to TRBJ2-2; 13 bases are a match to TRBD2. Trimming removed 0 bases from V and 3 bases from J; junction bases left unmatched: 4. This CDR3 is 18 amino acids long. Germline values: CDR1 MGHRA, CDR2 YSYEKL. CDR3 sequence: CASSQESGLAGDTGELFF. The CDR3 DNA reads TGCGCCAGCAGCCAAGAGTCTGGACTAGCGGGAGACACCGGGGAGCTGTTTTTT.